The 30 T cell receptor beta chains given below trace back to one sample, sequenced in a study of cytomegalovirus exposure and HLA in healthy donors. The primer mix had 60 Vbeta and 13 Jbeta primers. The table came from immunoSEQ multiplex PCR; TCRdb's copy has only in-frame clones and leaves some out. Found here are 100,000 to 150,000 clones, 17% of them singletons; the top ten hold about 3.1%. The sequencing input was PBMCs. Receptor source: a female donor in good health and CMV-seropositive.

In its sample, this clone was seen a few times. V usage is TRBV5-1 and J usage is TRBJ1-5; 9 nucleotides align to TRBD1. CDR1 is SGHRS and CDR2 is YFSETQ in the germline V gene. This CDR3 region has 12 residues. With V trimmed by 10 bases and J by 4 bases, 3 bases remained unmatched. The CDR3 loop is CAGDRVNQPQHF. CDR3 nucleotide sequence: TGCGCCGGGGACAGGGTAAATCAGCCCCAGCATTTT.

The J gene is TRBJ1-4, the V gene TRBV4-2, with TRBD1 as a possible D gene (6 bases). The V end lost 3 bases, the J end lost 8 bases, and 19 bases lay between the germline ends. The CDR3 length is 16 residues. CDR1 and CDR2 (germline): LGHNA, YNFKEQ. The DNA for the CDR3 is TGTGCCAGCAGCCACCCGGGGGGCCAACTGAGAGAAAAACTGTTTTTT. Its translation is CASSHPGGQLREKLFF.

This clone was counted between two and nine times. The genes are TRBV4-1 and TRBJ2-5; 8 nucleotides align to TRBD1. Germline lookup yields CDR1 MGHRA and CDR2 YSYEKL. This CDR3 contains 16 residues. Trimming removed 1 base from V and 0 bases from J; junction bases left unmatched: 4. The CDR3 nucleotides are TGCGCCAGCAGCCAAGGACAGGGGATAGACCAAGAGACCCAGTACTTC. Its translation is CASSQGQGIDQETQYF.

The genes are TRBV4-1 and TRBJ2-3; 7 bases are shared with TRBD1. Germline V gene lookup returns CDR1 MGHRA and CDR2 YSYEKL. With 3 bases clipped from V and 6 bases from J, the junction kept 3 bases outside the gene matches. The CDR3 is 13 amino acids. The CDR3 nucleotides read TGCGCCAGCAGCCAGACAGGGTACGATACGCAGTATTTT. It specifies CASSQTGYDTQYF.

V is TRBV27 and J is TRBJ2-1; 8 nucleotides match TRBD2. CDR3 length: 16 amino acids. V gave up 6 bases and J gave up 0 bases; unmatched junction bases: 7. Germline V gene data show CDR1 as MNHEY and CDR2 as SMNVEV (reference sequence). The CDR3 nucleotides read TGTGCCAGCAGGGTTTTCGCGGGGGGCTCCTACAATGAGCAGTTCTTC. Amino acid sequence: CASRVFAGGSYNEQFF.

This clone has more than one count but fewer than ten. The genes are TRBV11-2 and TRBJ1-1, with a possible D match to TRBD1 (5 bases). Germline loops: CDR1 SGHAT, CDR2 FQNNGV. The CDR3 covers 14 residues. Deletions cut 6 bases from V and 1 base from J, with 12 bases between. The CDR3 DNA follows: TGTGCCAGCAGTCCGTCCAGGGAGAACACTGAAGCTTTCTTT. It is translated as CASSPSRENTEAFF.

This clone was observed a handful of times. This chain uses TRBV5-1 with TRBJ2-5; 9 nucleotides line up with TRBD1. Trimming at V came to 8 bases and at J to 5 bases, leaving 10 bases not matched to a gene. CDR1 SGHRS and CDR2 YFSETQ come from the germline V gene. The CDR3 loop spans 14 amino acids. The CDR3 nucleotides are TGCGCCAGTATCCCGGGACAGGGATCCGAGACCCAGTACTTC. It translates to CASIPGQGSETQYF.

The DNA for the CDR3 is TGTGCCACCAGCAGAGGAGGACAGGGCTATGGCTACACCTTC. Amino acids: CATSRGGQGYGYTF. V usage is TRBV15 and J usage is TRBJ1-2, with 8 bases fitting TRBD1. The germline CDR1 and CDR2 sequences are LNHNV and YYDKDF (reference sequence). This CDR3 region has 14 residues. Trimming cost V 1 base and J 4 bases; bases outside gene matches: 2.

Only a few counts were recorded for this clone. The J gene is TRBJ2-3, the V gene TRBV5-1; D may be TRBD2 (6 bases). V lost 0 bases to trimming and J lost 7 bases, with 18 bases between them. This CDR3 has 16 residues. CDR1 SGHRS and CDR2 YFSETQ come from the germline V gene. Written as DNA, the CDR3 is TGCGCCAGCAGCTTGGTCGGGCGGGACCGAGTTAATACGCAGTATTTT. Translated: CASSLVGRDRVNTQYF.

This clone was counted between two and nine times. This rearrangement joins TRBV28 to TRBJ1-5; tentatively, D is TRBD1 (5 bases). V was cut by 6 bases and J by 0 bases, with 9 bases left in between. The germline gives CDR1 MDHEN, CDR2 SYDVKM. The CDR3 contains 14 residues. This CDR3 is CASRLTVSNQPQHF. The DNA of the CDR3 is TGTGCCAGCAGGTTGACAGTTAGCAATCAGCCCCAGCATTTT.

This clone was seen only a few times. V gene TRBV6-5 combines with J gene TRBJ1-5, with D possibly TRBD1 on 5 matching bases. V shed 11 bases and J shed 5 bases, with 10 bases lying between them. CDR1 is MNHEY, CDR2 SVGAGI, per germline. CDR3 length: 11 residues. CDR3 sequence (DNA): TGTGCCGCGGGGGGGGATCAGCCCCAGCATTTT. It codes for CAAGGDQPQHF.

The chain links TRBV29-1 to TRBJ1-2; TRBD1 is a possible D gene (5 bases). Trimming stripped 4 bases from V and 4 bases from J, with 16 bases between. The CDR3 extends over 14 amino acids. Germline CDR1 is SQVTM and CDR2 is ANQGSEA. CDR3 in amino acids: CSVVRAGSVYGYTF. The CDR3 region has the DNA TGCAGCGTTGTCCGGGCAGGGTCCGTCTATGGCTACACCTTC.

This clone was detected a few times. V usage is TRBV30 and J usage is TRBJ2-5; possible D gene TRBD2, 5 bases. V was cut by 5 bases and J by 2 bases, with 12 bases left in between. Germline-derived CDR1 and CDR2 are GTSNPN and SVGIG (reference sequence). The CDR3 runs 13 residues. The CDR3 DNA follows: TGTGCCTGGGACTATGCCCGACAAGAGACCCAGTACTTC. It translates to CAWDYARQETQYF.

J is TRBJ2-1 and V is TRBV5-6, with 9 positions matching TRBD2. CDR1 and CDR2 from the germline V gene are SGHDT and YYEEEE. Trimming cost V 0 bases and J 0 bases; bases outside gene matches: 10. The CDR3 runs to 19 residues. The CDR3 DNA sequence: TGTGCCAGCAGCTTGGGATTTAGCGGGGGCCGGAGCTCCTACAATGAGCAGTTCTTC. Translating gives CASSLGFSGGRSSYNEQFF.

The chain is built from TRBV27 and TRBJ2-1, with D perhaps matching TRBD2 (5 bases). Deletions cut 2 bases from V and 2 bases from J, with 13 bases between. The CDR3 runs 16 residues. Germline V gives CDR1 MNHEY, CDR2 SMNVEV (reference sequence). The CDR3 is CASSLISGWAYNEQFF. Written as DNA, the CDR3 is TGTGCCAGCAGTTTAATCTCGGGATGGGCCTACAATGAGCAGTTCTTC.

This clone occurred a few times. The chain recombines TRBV6-1 with TRBJ2-1, with D uncertain. Germline-derived CDR1 and CDR2 are MNHNS and SASEGT. This CDR3 comprises 16 residues. V lost 4 bases and J lost 3, with 16 bases in between. The CDR3 is CASSAVADNFYNEQFF. The CDR3 DNA reads TGTGCCAGCAGTGCGGTCGCGGATAACTTCTACAATGAGCAGTTCTTC.

The V call is TRBV7-2, the J call TRBJ2-3; D may be TRBD2 (5 bases). With 6 bases removed from V and 6 bases from J, the gap between germline ends came to 16 bases. Germline V CDR1 and CDR2: SGHTA, FQGNSA. CDR3 length equals 14 residues. The CDR3 DNA reads TGTGCCAGCAGTCTAGGAGCGGCGGGTGATACGCAGTATTTT. Its translation: CASSLGAAGDTQYF.

The J gene is TRBJ2-7, the V gene TRBV2; D may be TRBD2 (5 bases). CDR1 is SNHLY, CDR2 FYNNEI, per germline. Trimming removed 8 bases at V and 0 bases at J, with 14 bases between. The CDR3 loop spans 14 amino acids. CDR3 sequence reads: CASGLGGLSYEQYF. CDR3 nucleotides: TGTGCCAGCGGGCTAGGCGGACTCTCCTACGAGCAGTACTTC.

This clone has a handful of counts. The rearrangement joins TRBV4-1 to TRBJ1-1; the D gene is possibly TRBD1 (6 bases). V lost 3 bases and J 1 base, leaving 12 bases between the germline ends. The CDR3 is 15 amino acids. Germline V lookup: CDR1 MGHRA, CDR2 YSYEKL. This chain's CDR3 is CASSQHRDPNTEAFF. In nucleotides, the CDR3 is TGCGCCAGCAGCCAGCACAGGGACCCGAACACTGAAGCTTTCTTT.

This clone was seen only a few times. The chain links TRBV10-3 to TRBJ2-7; 8 bases match TRBD1. The junction had 2 bases not matched to a gene; V was cut back by 2 bases and J by 2 bases. CDR1 is ENHRY and CDR2 is SYGVKD in the germline V gene. This CDR3 has 14 amino acids. The DNA for the CDR3 is TGTGCCATCAGTGAGCGACAGGGGCCCTACGAGCAGTACTTC. Translation: CAISERQGPYEQYF.

CDR3 DNA sequence: TGTGCCAGCAGTAACCACGCGGGGGCTACCCCCCAGCCCCAGCATTTT. This codes for CASSNHAGATPQPQHF. The chain recombines TRBV6-6 with TRBJ1-5; D is possibly TRBD1 (6 bases). The CDR3 has 16 amino acids. V lost 5 bases and J 7 bases, leaving 21 bases between the germline ends. Germline V lookup: CDR1 MNHNY, CDR2 SVGAGI (reference sequence).

This clone was observed once. V gene TRBV6-1 combines with J gene TRBJ1-2, with 7 bases identical to TRBD1. This CDR3 region has 15 residues. Per germline, CDR1 MNHNS and CDR2 SASEGT. Trimming cost V 5 bases and J 0 bases; bases outside gene matches: 6. CDR3 coding DNA: TGTGCCAGCAGTCCCCGGGACAGCCCTAACTATGGCTACACCTTC. Translating it yields CASSPRDSPNYGYTF.

The chain links TRBV7-8 to TRBJ1-2, with D unclear. CDR1 is SGHVS and CDR2 is FQNEAQ in the germline V gene. V gave up 5 bases and J gave up 6 bases, with 16 bases separating them. CDR3 size: 14 residues. CDR3 sequence: CASSAMAGDDGYTF. DNA for the CDR3: TGTGCCAGCAGCGCCATGGCGGGAGACGATGGCTACACCTTC.

This clone has a handful of counts. The chain employs TRBV15 and TRBJ2-3; D not certain. V was cut by 6 bases and J by 3 bases, with 4 bases left in between. Per germline, CDR1 LNHNV and CDR2 YYDKDF (reference sequence). This CDR3 is built from 11 residues. The CDR3 DNA sequence: TGTGCCACCAGGCGTACAGATACGCAGTATTTT. Amino acid sequence: CATRRTDTQYF.

This clone was counted a few times. The chain has TRBV29-1 and TRBJ2-1, with a possible D match to TRBD2 (5 bases). Trimming removed 6 bases at V and 3 bases at J, with 15 bases between. This CDR3 is 14 amino acids long. Germline V CDR1 and CDR2: SQVTM, ANQGSEA. The CDR3: CSVDPGNRYNEQFF. As DNA, the CDR3 is TGCAGCGTCGACCCGGGAAACCGCTACAATGAGCAGTTCTTC.

This rearrangement joins TRBV6-5 to TRBJ2-2; perhaps TRBD2 as D (6 bases). The CDR3 runs to 15 residues. V was pared by 6 bases and J by 6 bases, with 17 bases between. CDR1 and CDR2 from the germline V gene are MNHEY and SVGAGI. The CDR3 DNA sequence: TGTGCCAGCAGACTTCTAGCGTTAGAGGCCGGGGAGCTGTTTTTT. It yields the protein CASRLLALEAGELFF.

V gene TRBV9 combines with J gene TRBJ2-2, with 9 positions matching TRBD1. Germline V gene sequence: CDR1 SGDLS, CDR2 YYNGEE. The junction had 4 bases not matched to a gene; V was cut back by 6 bases and J by 4 bases. The CDR3 covers 14 residues. CDR3 in DNA: TGTGCCAGCAACAGGGGGCGTGGCACCGGGGAGCTGTTTTTT. This encodes CASNRGRGTGELFF.

This clone was seen once. This chain links TRBV5-8 with TRBJ1-5; perhaps TRBD1 as D (5 bases). The CDR3 is made up of 17 amino acids. The V end was cut by 1 base, the J end by 3 bases, with 17 bases between. From germline, CDR1 is SGHTS and CDR2 YDEGEE. The CDR3 loop is CASSLRGVDRFNQPQHF. DNA for the CDR3: TGTGCCAGCAGCTTGAGGGGTGTAGACCGTTTCAATCAGCCCCAGCATTTT.

The chain links TRBV28 to TRBJ1-3, with a possible D match to TRBD1 (5 bases). This CDR3 has 14 amino acids. The germline V gene has CDR1 MDHEN and CDR2 SYDVKM. V was cut by 6 bases and J by 9 bases, with 18 bases left in between. The CDR3 is CASSRRQGDGTIYF. The CDR3 bases are TGTGCCAGCAGCCGACGGCAGGGTGATGGCACCATATATTTT.

This clone showed up just a few times. The chain links TRBV6-1 to TRBJ2-2; D might be TRBD1 (5 bases). V lost 7 bases and J 6 bases, leaving 15 bases between the germline ends. Looked up from germline, CDR1 is MNHNS and CDR2 is SASEGT. CDR3 size: 14 residues. The CDR3 DNA follows: TGTGCCAGCACCCGAGTACAGGTTTCCGGGGAGCTGTTTTTT. This gives the protein CASTRVQVSGELFF.